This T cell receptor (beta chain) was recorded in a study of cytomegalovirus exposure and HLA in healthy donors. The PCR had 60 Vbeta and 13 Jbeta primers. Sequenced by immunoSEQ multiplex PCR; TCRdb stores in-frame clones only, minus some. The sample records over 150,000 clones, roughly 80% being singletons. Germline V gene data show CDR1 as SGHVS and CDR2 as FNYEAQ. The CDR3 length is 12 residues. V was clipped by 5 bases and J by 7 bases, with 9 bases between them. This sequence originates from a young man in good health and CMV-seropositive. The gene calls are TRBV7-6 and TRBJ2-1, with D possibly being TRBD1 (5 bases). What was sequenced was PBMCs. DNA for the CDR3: TGTGCCAGCAGCCTGAAGGGGAATGAGCAGTTCTTC. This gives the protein CASSLKGNEQFF. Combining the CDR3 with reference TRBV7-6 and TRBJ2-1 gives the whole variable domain GAGVSQSPRYKVTKRGQDVALRCDPISGHVSLYWYRQALGQGPEFLTYFNYEAQQDKSGLPNDRFSAERPEGSISTLTIQRTEQRDSAMYRCASSLKGNEQFFGPGTRLTVL.